Listed below are T cell receptor beta chains from one sample, sequenced in a study of neurological immune-mediated disorders. TCRdb re-analysed the 5' RACE reads in MiXCR, keeping a single row per CDR3 protein. The sample lists about 70,000 distinct CDR3 sequences, roughly 3% occurring once. Sample: PBMCs. The receptors were gathered from a woman between 45 and 60 years old with multiple sclerosis. CDR3s include the opening cysteine and the closing phenylalanine or tryptophan. A D gene is named only where the DNA matches it firmly. For some rows the clone size is stated as once, few or many, or as a class when expanded; others skip it.

TRBD1,TRBJ1-5,many,TRBV7-9,TGTGCCAGCAGCTTAGTAGACAGGGAAAAGCATTTT,CASSLVDREKHF
-,TRBJ1-1,many,TRBV27,TGTGCCAGCAGAACAGGGCAGGGAATCATGAACACTGAAGCTTTCTTT,CASRTGQGIMNTEAFF
-,TRBJ2-1,many,TRBV4-3,TGCGCCAGCAGCCAAGATGAGCGGGTTAATGAGCAGTTCTTC,CASSQDERVNEQFF
-,TRBJ2-4,-,TRBV20-1,TGCAGTGCTAGAGATTTACGGGGGGCTACCAAAAACATTCAGTACTTC,CSARDLRGATKNIQYF
-,TRBJ2-3,-,TRBV7-2,TGTGCCAGCACCATAGGGGGGGCAGATACGCAGTATTTT,CASTIGGADTQYF
-,TRBJ1-1,many,TRBV5-6,TGTGCCAGCAGCTTCGGGTTAGACTTTAACACTGAAGCTTTCTTT,CASSFGLDFNTEAFF
-,TRBJ1-5,many,TRBV20-1,TGCAGTGCTAGAAGAGGGGGTGGAGGCAATCAGCCCCAGCATTTT,CSARRGGGGNQPQHF
-,TRBJ1-4,many,TRBV4-1,TGCGCCAGCAGCCAACCTACCACAGGGTTAGAGGGAGGAAAACTGTTTTTT,CASSQPTTGLEGGKLFF
-,TRBJ1-2,many,TRBV20-1,TGCAGTGCTAGAGATCCCCCAGGGTCACCCCAGGGTGGCTACACCTTC,CSARDPPGSPQGGYTF
-,TRBJ2-1,many,TRBV5-1,TGCGCCAGCAGCTCGACGGACTCACCCTACAATGAGCAGTTCTTC,CASSSTDSPYNEQFF
-,TRBJ1-1,many,TRBV6-2/TRBV6-3,TGTGCCAGCAGTTACGGGACTGAAGCTTTCTTT,CASSYGTEAFF
TRBD2,TRBJ2-1,many,TRBV5-1,TGCGCCAGCAGCTCAGCGGGGGTTACCTACAATGAGCAGTTCTTC,CASSSAGVTYNEQFF
-,TRBJ2-7,many,TRBV5-1,TGCGCCAGCAGCTTGGGGGACCCCCAGGACGAGCAGTACTTC,CASSLGDPQDEQYF
-,TRBJ1-3,many,TRBV6-1,TGTGCCAGCAGCCTTGGGACAAGTTACTCTGGAAACACCATATATTTT,CASSLGTSYSGNTIYF
-,TRBJ2-1,many,TRBV3-1,TGTGCCAGCAGCCCTCAGGGGACATACGGGGACAATGAGCAGTTCTTC,CASSPQGTYGDNEQFF
TRBD2,TRBJ2-1,many,TRBV7-2,TGTGCCAGCACCACGGGGGGAATTCGTTACAATGAGCAGTTCTTC,CASTTGGIRYNEQFF
-,TRBJ2-7,many,TRBV28,TGTGCCAGCAGTTTAGGGTTTTCAGCCTACGAGCAGTACTTC,CASSLGFSAYEQYF
TRBD1,TRBJ2-1,many,TRBV5-1,TGCGCCAGCAGCCTCCGACAGGGAACCTACAATGAGCAGTTCTTC,CASSLRQGTYNEQFF
TRBD1,TRBJ2-1,many,TRBV5-1,TGCGCCAGCAGCTCTACCGGGACAGGGTTCTACAATGAGCAGTTCTTC,CASSSTGTGFYNEQFF
-,TRBJ2-7,many,TRBV28,TGTGCCAGCAGCTTGGGCACCACATCGAGCTCCTACGAGCAGTACTTC,CASSLGTTSSSYEQYF
TRBD1,TRBJ2-7,many,TRBV29-1,TGCAGCGTTGTACAGGGGGCCTACGAGCAGTACTTC,CSVVQGAYEQYF
TRBD1,TRBJ1-2,many,TRBV5-1,TGCGCCAGCAGACGGGCCGGGACAGGGGGCGATGGCTACACCTTC,CASRRAGTGGDGYTF
-,TRBJ2-3,many,TRBV5-6,TGTGCCAGCAGCTTTTTTGTGGCTAGCGGCACAGATACGCAGTATTTT,CASSFFVASGTDTQYF
-,TRBJ2-1,many,TRBV28,TGTGCCAGTCCCAAGGTGCCCGAGGATGAGCAGTTCTTC,CASPKVPEDEQFF
-,TRBJ1-6,many,TRBV2,TGTGCCAGCAGTGGGGCAGGGGATTCACCCCTCCACTTT,CASSGAGDSPLHF
-,TRBJ2-5,many,TRBV7-2,TGTGCCAGCAGTTCTATAGTCCCGCGGGGCGGAGGAAGAGAGACCCAGTACTTC,CASSSIVPRGGGRETQYF
TRBD1,TRBJ1-2,many,TRBV7-2,TGTGCCAGCAGCGGCGGGACAGGGGAATGGGGGTACACCTTC,CASSGGTGEWGYTF
TRBD1,TRBJ2-5,many,TRBV20-1,TGCAGTGCTAGGAATTTCCGAGACAGGGGGAGAGGGGAGGAAGAGACCCAGTACTTC,CSARNFRDRGRGEEETQYF
TRBD1,TRBJ1-2,many,TRBV20-1,TGCAGTGCTAGAGATGACAGGGGCTATGGCTACACCTTC,CSARDDRGYGYTF
-,TRBJ1-1,many,TRBV5-1,TGCGCCAGCAGCTTGGAACAGGGTCGGAGTGAAGCTTTCTTT,CASSLEQGRSEAFF
TRBD2,TRBJ2-1,many,TRBV5-1,TGCGCCAGCAGCCTTAATACGGGGGGGCCCCATGAGCAGTTCTTC,CASSLNTGGPHEQFF
-,TRBJ1-1,many,TRBV20-1,TGCAGTGCTGCCGAGGGGACTGAAGCTTTCTTT,CSAAEGTEAFF
TRBD1,TRBJ1-2,many,TRBV7-2,TGTGCCAGCAGTCCTTCCGGGACAGGTTCACTTGGCTACACCTTC,CASSPSGTGSLGYTF
-,TRBJ1-3,-,TRBV29-1,TGCAGCGTTGAACAGGCAGGCTCTGGAAACACCATATATTTT,CSVEQAGSGNTIYF
-,TRBJ2-2,many,TRBV27,TGTGCCAGCAGTTGGGCGTCGGGCGGGGAGCTGTTTTTT,CASSWASGGELFF
TRBD1,TRBJ2-1,many,TRBV5-1,TGCGCCAGCACCCCTAGGACAGGGGAGTACGGTGAGCAGTTCTTC,CASTPRTGEYGEQFF
TRBD2,TRBJ2-3,many,TRBV20-1,TGCAGTGCTAGCGACCGTATAGCGGGAGTGGGAACAGATACGCAGTATTTT,CSASDRIAGVGTDTQYF
-,TRBJ2-3,many,TRBV29-1,TGCAGCGTTGGGCAGATCCTCACAGATACGCAGTATTTT,CSVGQILTDTQYF
-,TRBJ1-1,few,TRBV7-7,TGTGCCAGCAGCTTCCAACAGGGAGATGAAGCTTTCTTT,CASSFQQGDEAFF
-,TRBJ2-1,many,TRBV25-1,TGTGCCAGCAGTGAGCCCGAACTAGTTTGGGAGCAGTTCTTC,CASSEPELVWEQFF
TRBD2,TRBJ2-7,many,TRBV4-1,TGCGCCAGCAGACACCTAGCGGGAGTCGAGCAGTACTTC,CASRHLAGVEQYF
-,TRBJ2-1,few,TRBV18,TGTGCCAGCTCACCTCTTAGGGGAGGGGGCTACAATGAGCAGTTCTTC,CASSPLRGGGYNEQFF
-,TRBJ2-1,many,TRBV20-1,TGCAGTGCTGGGTCGAATGAGCAGTTCTTC,CSAGSNEQFF
-,TRBJ1-1,many,TRBV5-1,TGCGCCAGCAGCTTGGGCGTGTTGGGGGGCACTGAAGCTTTCTTT,CASSLGVLGGTEAFF
TRBD2,TRBJ2-3,many,TRBV7-9,TGTGCCAGCAGCCCGCCGGAAGGACTAGGGGCAACTAGCACAGATACGCAGTATTTT,CASSPPEGLGATSTDTQYF
-,TRBJ1-1,many,TRBV28,TGTGCCAGCAGCCTCGGGACCGGTATCACTGAAGCTTTCTTT,CASSLGTGITEAFF
TRBD1,TRBJ2-3,many,TRBV5-1,TGCGCCAGCAGCTCGAGACCCCCGGGACAGTTAAGCACAGATACGCAGTATTTT,CASSSRPPGQLSTDTQYF
TRBD2,TRBJ2-7,many,TRBV20-1,TGCAGTGCTAGATCTACGGGGAGCGGGAGTTCGTCCTACGAGCAGTACTTC,CSARSTGSGSSSYEQYF
-,TRBJ2-1,many,TRBV11-2,TGTGCCAGCAGCTTCCTTCGAAGATCAAATGGCTCCTACAATGAGCAGTTCTTC,CASSFLRRSNGSYNEQFF
-,TRBJ1-4,many,TRBV12-3/TRBV12-4,TGTGCCAGCAGTTTAAGAAGGAATGAAAAACTGTTTTTT,CASSLRRNEKLFF
TRBD2,TRBJ2-3,many,TRBV6-5,TGTGCCAGCAAGAAAGGGACTAGCGGGGAATACACAGATACGCAGTATTTT,CASKKGTSGEYTDTQYF
TRBD2,TRBJ2-3,many,TRBV27,TGTGCCAGCAGTTGGGGGACTAGAGGGGGGGATACGCAGTATTTT,CASSWGTRGGDTQYF
TRBD1,TRBJ2-2,many,TRBV6-5,TGTGCCAGCAGCCGACAGGGCAACACCGGGGAGCTGTTTTTT,CASSRQGNTGELFF
-,TRBJ2-7,many,TRBV10-3,TGTGCCATCAGTGAGTCTTGGGGAAGTGAGCAGTACTTC,CAISESWGSEQYF
-,TRBJ2-7,few,TRBV11-2,TGTGCCAGCAGCTTTGTCAGGCTGGACGAGCAGTACTTC,CASSFVRLDEQYF
-,TRBJ2-3,many,TRBV25-1,TGTGCCAGCAGTGAAAGTAGTCGGACCCAGGGCACAGATACGCAGTATTTT,CASSESSRTQGTDTQYF
-,TRBJ2-3,many,TRBV5-1,TGCGCCAGCAGCTTGGATGGGGGGAGAGGCACAGATACGCAGTATTTT,CASSLDGGRGTDTQYF
TRBD2,TRBJ2-5,many,TRBV20-1,TGCAGTGCTAGAGATGGGACTATCCAAGAGACCCAGTACTTC,CSARDGTIQETQYF
-,TRBJ2-1,many,TRBV20-1,TGCAGTGCTCGACGGGGGGCCAGTGAGCAGTTCTTC,CSARRGASEQFF